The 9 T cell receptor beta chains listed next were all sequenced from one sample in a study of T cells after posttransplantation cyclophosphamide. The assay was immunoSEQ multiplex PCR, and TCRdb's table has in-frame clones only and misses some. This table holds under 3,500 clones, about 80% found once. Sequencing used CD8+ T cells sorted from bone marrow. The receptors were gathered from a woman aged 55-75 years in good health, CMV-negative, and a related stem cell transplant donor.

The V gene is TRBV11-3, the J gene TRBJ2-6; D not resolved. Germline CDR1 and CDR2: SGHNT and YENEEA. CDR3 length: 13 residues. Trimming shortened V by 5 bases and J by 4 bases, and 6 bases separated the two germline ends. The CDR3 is CASSPRGANVLTF. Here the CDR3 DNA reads TGTGCCAGCAGCCCGCGGGGGGCCAACGTCCTGACTTTC.

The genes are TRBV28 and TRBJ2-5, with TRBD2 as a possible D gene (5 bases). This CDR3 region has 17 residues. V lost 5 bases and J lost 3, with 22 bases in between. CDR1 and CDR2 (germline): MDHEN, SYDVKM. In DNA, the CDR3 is TGTGCCAGCAGTCACCCCTTTTCGCCCGGGGTGAAAGAGACCCAGTACTTC. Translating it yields CASSHPFSPGVKETQYF.

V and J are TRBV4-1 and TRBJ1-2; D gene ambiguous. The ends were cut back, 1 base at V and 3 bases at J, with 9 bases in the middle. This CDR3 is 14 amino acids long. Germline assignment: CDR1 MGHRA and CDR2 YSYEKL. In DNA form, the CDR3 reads TGCGCCAGCAGCCAAGCAGTCCTAGACTATGGCTACACCTTC. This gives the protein CASSQAVLDYGYTF.

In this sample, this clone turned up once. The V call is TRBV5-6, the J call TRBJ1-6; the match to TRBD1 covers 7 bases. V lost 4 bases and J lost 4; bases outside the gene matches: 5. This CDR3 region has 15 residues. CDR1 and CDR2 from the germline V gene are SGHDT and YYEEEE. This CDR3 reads CASSNTGEYNSPLHF. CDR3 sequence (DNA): TGTGCCAGCAGCAATACAGGGGAATATAATTCACCCCTCCACTTT.

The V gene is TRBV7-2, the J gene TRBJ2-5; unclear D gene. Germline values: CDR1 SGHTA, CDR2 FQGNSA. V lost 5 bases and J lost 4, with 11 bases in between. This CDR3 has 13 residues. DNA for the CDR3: TGTGCCAGCAGCCCCAGACTCGGAGAGACCCAGTACTTC. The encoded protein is CASSPRLGETQYF.

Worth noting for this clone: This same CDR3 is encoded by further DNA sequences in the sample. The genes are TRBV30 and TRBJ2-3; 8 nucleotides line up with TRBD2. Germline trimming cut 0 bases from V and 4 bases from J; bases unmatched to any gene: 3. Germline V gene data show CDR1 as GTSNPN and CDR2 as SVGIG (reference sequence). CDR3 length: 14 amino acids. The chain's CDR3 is CAWSVLGRADTQYF. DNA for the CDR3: TGTGCCTGGAGTGTACTCGGGAGGGCAGATACGCAGTATTTT.

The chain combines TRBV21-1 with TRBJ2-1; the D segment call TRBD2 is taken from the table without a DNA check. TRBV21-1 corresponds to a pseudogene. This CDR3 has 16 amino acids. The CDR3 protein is CASSNLRHLPYNEQFF. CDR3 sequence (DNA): TGTGCCAGCAGCAATTTGAGGCACCTGCCCTACAATGAGCAGTTCTTC.

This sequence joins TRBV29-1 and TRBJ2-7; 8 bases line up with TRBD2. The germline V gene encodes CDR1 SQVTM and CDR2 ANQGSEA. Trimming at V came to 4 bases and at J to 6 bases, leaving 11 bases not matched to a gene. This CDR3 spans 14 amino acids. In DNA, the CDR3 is TGCAGCGTTGGAGGACTAGCATCGTTGCGCGAGCAGTACTTC. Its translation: CSVGGLASLREQYF.

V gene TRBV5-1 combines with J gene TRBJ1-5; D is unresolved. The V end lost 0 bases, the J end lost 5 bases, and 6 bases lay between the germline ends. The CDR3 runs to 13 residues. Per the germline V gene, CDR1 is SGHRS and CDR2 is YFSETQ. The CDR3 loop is CASSLAGYQPQHF. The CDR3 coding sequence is TGCGCCAGCAGCTTGGCGGGATATCAGCCCCAGCATTTT. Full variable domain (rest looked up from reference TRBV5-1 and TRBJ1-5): KAGVTQTPRYLIKTRGQQVTLSCSPISGHRSVSWYQQTPGQGLQFLFEYFSETQRNKGNFPGRFSGRQFSNSRSEMNVSTLELGDSALYLCASSLAGYQPQHFGDGTRLSIL.